This T cell receptor (beta chain) derives from a study of beta chain features in type 1 diabetes. Overall study findings and caveats: Across all four CD4+ subsets, people with type 1 diabetes showed modestly shorter TCRB CDR3s.

cDNA synthesis used the whole RNA isolate, giving expressed TCRB sequences. About 3.57 million reads were obtained on average from naive, central memory and regulatory T cell samples. Method: immunoSEQ multiplex PCR; TCRdb's copy keeps in-frame clones and lacks some. The sample includes 810,000 or so clones, roughly 16% seen only once; the top ten take 0.023%. Deletions cut 3 bases from V and 2 bases from J, with 14 bases between. The CDR3 covers 16 residues. The germline gives CDR1 SNHLY, CDR2 FYNNEI. With respect to this clone: Its antigen is not identified.

The chain couples TRBV2 to TRBJ2-1; tentatively, D is TRBD2 (6 bases). Sequencing used naive CD4+ T cells from blood. The sequence was collected from a woman aged 18-35 years in good health. The DNA of the CDR3 is TGTGCCAGCAGTGATCTAGAGGGACTTCCCTACAATGAGCAGTTCTTC. It translates to CASSDLEGLPYNEQFF.